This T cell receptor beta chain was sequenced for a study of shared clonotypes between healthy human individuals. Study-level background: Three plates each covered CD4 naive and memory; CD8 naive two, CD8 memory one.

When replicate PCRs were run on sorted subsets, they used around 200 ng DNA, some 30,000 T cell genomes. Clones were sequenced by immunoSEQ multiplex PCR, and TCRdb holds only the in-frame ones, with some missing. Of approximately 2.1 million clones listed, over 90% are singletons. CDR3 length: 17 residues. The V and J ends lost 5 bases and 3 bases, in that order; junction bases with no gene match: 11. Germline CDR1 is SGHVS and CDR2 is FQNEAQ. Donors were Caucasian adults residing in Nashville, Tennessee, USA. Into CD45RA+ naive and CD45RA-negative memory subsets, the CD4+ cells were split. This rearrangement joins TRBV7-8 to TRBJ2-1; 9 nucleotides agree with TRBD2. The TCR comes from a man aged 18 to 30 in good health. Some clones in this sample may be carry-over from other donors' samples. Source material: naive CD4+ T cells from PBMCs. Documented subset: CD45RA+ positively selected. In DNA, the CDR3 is TGTGCCAGCAGCCAGATTCCGAGACTAGCGGACTACAATGAGCAGTTCTTC. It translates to CASSQIPRLADYNEQFF.